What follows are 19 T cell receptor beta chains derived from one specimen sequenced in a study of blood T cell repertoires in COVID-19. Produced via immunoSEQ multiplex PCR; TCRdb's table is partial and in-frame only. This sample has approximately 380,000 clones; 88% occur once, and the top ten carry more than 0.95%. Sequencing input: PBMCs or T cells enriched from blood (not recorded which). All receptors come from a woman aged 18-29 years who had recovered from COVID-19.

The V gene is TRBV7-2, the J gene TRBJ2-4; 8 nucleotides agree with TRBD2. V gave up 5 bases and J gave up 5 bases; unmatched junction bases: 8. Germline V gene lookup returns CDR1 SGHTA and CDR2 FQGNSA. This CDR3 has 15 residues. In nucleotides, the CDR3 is TGTGCCAGCAGCCCGGGACTAGGGGGACAAAACATTCAGTACTTC. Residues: CASSPGLGGQNIQYF.

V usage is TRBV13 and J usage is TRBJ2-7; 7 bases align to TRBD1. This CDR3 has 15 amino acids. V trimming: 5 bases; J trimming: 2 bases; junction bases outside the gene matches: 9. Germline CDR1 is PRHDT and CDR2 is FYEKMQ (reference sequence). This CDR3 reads CASSQPTGPTYEQYF. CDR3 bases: TGTGCCAGCAGCCAACCGACAGGGCCGACCTACGAGCAGTACTTC.

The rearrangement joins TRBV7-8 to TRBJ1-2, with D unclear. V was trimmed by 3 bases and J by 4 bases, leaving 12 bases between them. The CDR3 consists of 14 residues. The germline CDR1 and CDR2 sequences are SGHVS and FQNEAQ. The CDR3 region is CASSFDTVGYGYTF. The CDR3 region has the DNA TGTGCCAGCAGCTTCGATACAGTCGGCTATGGCTACACCTTC.

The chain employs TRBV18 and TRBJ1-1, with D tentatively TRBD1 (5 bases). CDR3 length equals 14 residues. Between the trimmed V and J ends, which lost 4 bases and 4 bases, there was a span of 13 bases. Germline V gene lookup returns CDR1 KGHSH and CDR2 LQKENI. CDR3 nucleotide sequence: TGTGCCAGCTCACTCTTCAGGGAGGGCACTGAAGCTTTCTTT. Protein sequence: CASSLFREGTEAFF.

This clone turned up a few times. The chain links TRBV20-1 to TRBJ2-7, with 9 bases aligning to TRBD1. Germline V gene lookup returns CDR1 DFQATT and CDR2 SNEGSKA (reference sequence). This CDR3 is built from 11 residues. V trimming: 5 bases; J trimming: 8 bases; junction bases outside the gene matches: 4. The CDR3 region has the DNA TGCAGTGCTGGACAGGGGAATAAGCAGTACTTC. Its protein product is CSAGQGNKQYF.

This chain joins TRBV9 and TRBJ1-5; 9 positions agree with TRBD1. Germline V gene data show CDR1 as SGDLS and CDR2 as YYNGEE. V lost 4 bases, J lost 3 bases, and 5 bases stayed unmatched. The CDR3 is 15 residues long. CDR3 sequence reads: CASSSGQGINQPQHF. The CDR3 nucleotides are TGTGCCAGCAGCTCAGGACAGGGGATCAATCAGCCCCAGCATTTT.

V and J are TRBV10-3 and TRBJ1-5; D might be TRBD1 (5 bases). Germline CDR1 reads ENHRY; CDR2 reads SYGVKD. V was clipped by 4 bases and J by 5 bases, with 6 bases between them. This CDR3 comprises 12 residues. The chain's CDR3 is CAISGGDQPQHF. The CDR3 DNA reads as TGTGCCATCAGTGGGGGGGATCAGCCCCAGCATTTT.

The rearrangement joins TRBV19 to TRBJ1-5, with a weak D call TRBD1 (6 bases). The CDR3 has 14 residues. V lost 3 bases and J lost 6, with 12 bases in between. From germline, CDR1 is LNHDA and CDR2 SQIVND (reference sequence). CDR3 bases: TGTGCCAGTAGTATGTCAGGGGTGAGTCAGCCCCAGCATTTT. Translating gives CASSMSGVSQPQHF.

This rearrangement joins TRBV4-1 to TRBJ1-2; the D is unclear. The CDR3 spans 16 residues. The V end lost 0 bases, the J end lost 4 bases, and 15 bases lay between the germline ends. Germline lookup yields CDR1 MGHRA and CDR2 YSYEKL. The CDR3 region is CASSQDMREGGYGYTF. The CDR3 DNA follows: TGCGCCAGCAGCCAAGATATGCGGGAAGGAGGCTATGGCTACACCTTC.

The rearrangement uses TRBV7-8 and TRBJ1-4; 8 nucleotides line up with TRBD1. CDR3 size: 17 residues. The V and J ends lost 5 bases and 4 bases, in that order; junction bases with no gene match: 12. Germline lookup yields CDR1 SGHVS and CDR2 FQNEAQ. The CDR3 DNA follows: TGTGCCAGCAGCCTGGCCCTACCGGGACAGGTTAATGAAAAACTGTTTTTT. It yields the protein CASSLALPGQVNEKLFF.

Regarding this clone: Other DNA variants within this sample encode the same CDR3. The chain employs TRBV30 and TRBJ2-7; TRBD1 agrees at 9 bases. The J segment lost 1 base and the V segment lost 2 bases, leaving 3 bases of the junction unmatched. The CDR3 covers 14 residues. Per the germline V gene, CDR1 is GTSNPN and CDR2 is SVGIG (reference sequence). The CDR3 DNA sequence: TGTGCCTGGAGTCCGGGACAGGGATCCTACGAGCAGTACTTC. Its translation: CAWSPGQGSYEQYF.

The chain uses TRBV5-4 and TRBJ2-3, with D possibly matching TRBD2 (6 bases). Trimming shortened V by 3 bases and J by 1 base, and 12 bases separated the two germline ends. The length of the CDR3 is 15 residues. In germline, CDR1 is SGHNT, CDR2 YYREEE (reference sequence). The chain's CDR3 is CASSSTPGGTDTQYF. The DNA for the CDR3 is TGTGCCAGCAGCTCGACCCCGGGGGGCACAGATACGCAGTATTTT.

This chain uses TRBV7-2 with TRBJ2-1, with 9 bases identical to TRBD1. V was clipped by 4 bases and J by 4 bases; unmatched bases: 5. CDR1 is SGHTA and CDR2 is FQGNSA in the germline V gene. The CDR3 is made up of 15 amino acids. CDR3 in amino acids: CASSSTGGGYNEQFF. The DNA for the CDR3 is TGTGCCAGCAGCTCCACAGGGGGCGGGTACAATGAGCAGTTCTTC.

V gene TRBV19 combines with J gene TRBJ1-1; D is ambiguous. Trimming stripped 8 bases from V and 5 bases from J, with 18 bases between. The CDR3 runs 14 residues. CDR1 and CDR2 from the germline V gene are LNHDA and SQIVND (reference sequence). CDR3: CASGYGEKSTEAFF. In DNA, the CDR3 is TGTGCCAGTGGATACGGGGAGAAGTCTACTGAAGCTTTCTTT.

The CDR3 sequence is CAWRGQGPYGYTF. CDR3 nucleotide sequence: TGTGCCTGGAGAGGACAGGGTCCTTATGGCTACACCTTC. This chain links TRBV30 with TRBJ1-2, with TRBD1 matching over 8 bases. CDR1 and CDR2 from the germline V gene are GTSNPN and SVGIG (reference sequence). The V gene end was trimmed by 3 bases and the J gene end by 5 bases; junction bases not matched to a gene: 5. The CDR3 is 13 residues long.

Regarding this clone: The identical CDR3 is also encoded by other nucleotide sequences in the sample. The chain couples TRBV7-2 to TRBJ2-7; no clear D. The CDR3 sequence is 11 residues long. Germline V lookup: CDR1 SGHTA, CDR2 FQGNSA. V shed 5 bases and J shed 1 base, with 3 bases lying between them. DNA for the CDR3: TGTGCCAGCAGCCCTTCCTACGAGCAGTACTTC. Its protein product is CASSPSYEQYF.

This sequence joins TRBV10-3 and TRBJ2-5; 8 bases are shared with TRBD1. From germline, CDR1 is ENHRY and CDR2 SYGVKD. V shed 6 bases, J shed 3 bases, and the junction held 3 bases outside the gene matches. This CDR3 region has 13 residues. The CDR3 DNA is TGTGCCATCAGAGAGGACAGGGAAGAGACCCAGTACTTC. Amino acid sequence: CAIREDREETQYF.

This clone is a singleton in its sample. The CDR3 spells CASSPDRAPYEQYF. CDR3 coding DNA: TGTGCCAGCAGCCCAGACAGGGCTCCCTACGAGCAGTACTTC. The chain uses TRBV3-1 (or the pseudogene TRBV3-2) and TRBJ2-7, with 7 nucleotides matching TRBD1. Germline V lookup: CDR1 LGHDT, CDR2 YNNKEL (reference sequence). The V gene end was trimmed by 4 bases and the J gene end by 2 bases; junction bases not matched to a gene: 5. The CDR3 has 14 amino acids.

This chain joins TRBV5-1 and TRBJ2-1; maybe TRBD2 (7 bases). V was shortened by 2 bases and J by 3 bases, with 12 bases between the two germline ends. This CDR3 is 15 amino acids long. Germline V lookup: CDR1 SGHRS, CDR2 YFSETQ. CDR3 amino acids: CASSFTGGVYNEQFF. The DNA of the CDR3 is TGCGCCAGCAGCTTCACGGGGGGCGTCTACAATGAGCAGTTCTTC.